This T cell receptor (beta chain) was sequenced for a study of blood T cell repertoires in COVID-19. The overall study: The United States, Italy and Spain were the sources of the acute and convalescent COVID-19 samples. In each case, the material was cDNA or gDNA derived from T cells, B-cell-depleted T cells, or PBMCs.

In the source study's methods: Nucleated cell counts were estimated from reference gene primer amplification. TCRdb keeps only in-frame clones here, not all; method: immunoSEQ multiplex PCR. The V and J calls and clone size come from that table; D and trimming were worked out from the DNA. The sample consists of about 72,000 clones, approximately 86% of them appearing once. CDR3 length equals 14 residues. CDR1 and CDR2 (germline): SGHTA, FQGNSA. Trimming took off 6 bases at V and 4 bases at J, with 15 bases between the two ends. This sequence joins TRBV7-2 and TRBJ1-1, with D perhaps matching TRBD1 (6 bases). The sequencing input was peripheral blood. The clonotype originates from a man aged 60 to 69 with acute or convalescent COVID-19. CDR3 residues: CASRIGSTGTEAFF. CDR3 sequence (DNA): TGTGCCAGCAGAATAGGGTCGACAGGCACTGAAGCTTTCTTT.